The 32 T cell receptor beta chains listed next were all sequenced from one sample in a study of blood T cell repertoires in COVID-19. This table comes from immunoSEQ multiplex PCR, and its TCRdb copy is limited to in-frame clones, with some not included. Among over 35,000 clones listed, about 88% were seen once. Sample: peripheral blood. Source of these receptors: a human donor in a cohort sampled during active COVID-19.

The gene calls are TRBV2 and TRBJ1-2, with D possibly matching TRBD1 (6 bases). Germline lookup yields CDR1 SNHLY and CDR2 FYNNEI. V was trimmed by 11 bases and J by 4 bases, leaving 17 bases between them. The CDR3 runs 13 residues. The CDR3, as DNA: TGTGCCCGAAAAGGGGGATCGAGCTATGGCTACACCTTC. Residues: CARKGGSSYGYTF.

The chain combines TRBV7-9 with TRBJ1-1; 8 positions agree with TRBD1. Germline values: CDR1 SEHNR, CDR2 FQNEAQ (reference sequence). The CDR3 extends over 14 amino acids. Losses at the gene ends were 2 bases for V and 6 bases for J; bases not matched to a gene: 5. CDR3 nucleotide sequence: TGTGCCAGCAGCTTAATACAGGGGGGTGCTGAAGCTTTCTTT. Amino acid sequence: CASSLIQGGAEAFF. Complete variable domain (other parts from reference TRBV7-9 and TRBJ1-1): DTGVSQNPRHKITKRGQNVTFRCDPISEHNRLYWYRQTLGQGPEFLTYFQNEAQLEKSRLLSDRFSAERPKGSFSTLEIQRTEQGDSAMYLCASSLIQGGAEAFFGQGTRLTVV.

The chain employs TRBV9 and TRBJ1-3, with D tentatively TRBD1 (5 bases). CDR1 SGDLS and CDR2 YYNGEE come from the germline V gene. The CDR3 runs to 14 residues. V gave up 1 base and J gave up 1 base, with 6 bases separating them. For the CDR3, the DNA is TGTGCCAGCAGCGTACAGGGATCTGGAAACACCATATATTTT. Translating it yields CASSVQGSGNTIYF.

This sequence joins TRBV3-1 (or the pseudogene TRBV3-2) and TRBJ2-1; TRBD1 aligns across 8 bases. The V gene end was trimmed by 4 bases and the J gene end by 3 bases; junction bases not matched to a gene: 5. The CDR3 is made up of 15 amino acids. CDR1 LGHDT and CDR2 YNNKEL come from the germline V gene (reference sequence). For the CDR3, the DNA is TGTGCCAGCAGCCCATCAGGACAGGGCTACAATGAGCAGTTCTTC. It translates to CASSPSGQGYNEQFF.

The chain links TRBV5-1 to TRBJ2-5, with D possibly being TRBD1 (5 bases). Germline V lookup: CDR1 SGHRS, CDR2 YFSETQ. Trimming took 0 bases from V and 1 from J, leaving 10 bases between them. CDR3 length: 15 residues. The CDR3, as DNA: TGCGCCAGCAGCTTGGGTGGGGCAGGCCAAGAGACCCAGTACTTC. This codes for CASSLGGAGQETQYF.

This chain joins TRBV7-6 and TRBJ1-4; D gene uncertain. The V gene lost 2 bases and the J gene lost 2 bases, with 3 bases spanning the gap. Germline V CDR1 and CDR2: SGHVS, FNYEAQ. The CDR3 covers 13 residues. CDR3 DNA: TGTGCCAGCAGCTTACAGACTAATGAAAAACTGTTTTTT. Residues: CASSLQTNEKLFF.

A few counts support this clone. The chain combines TRBV5-6 with TRBJ2-7, with a possible D match to TRBD2 (6 bases). V was cut by 7 bases and J by 3 bases, with 20 bases left in between. The CDR3 is made up of 15 amino acids. The germline V gene has CDR1 SGHDT and CDR2 YYEEEE. CDR3 nucleotides: TGTGCCAGCCTCAGGGCGGGACGAAATCTCTACGAGCAGTACTTC. This gives the protein CASLRAGRNLYEQYF.

The rearrangement joins TRBV7-2 to TRBJ2-3; 15 bases agree with TRBD2. The CDR3 is 18 amino acids. V lost 5 bases to trimming and J lost 5 bases; unmatched junction nucleotides: 11. Germline values: CDR1 SGHTA, CDR2 FQGNSA. The CDR3 DNA follows: TGTGCCAGCAGCCTGAGCGGGACTAGCGGGGGGCGGGGAGATACGCAGTATTTT. Translated, it gives CASSLSGTSGGRGDTQYF.

This sequence joins TRBV30 and TRBJ1-1, with a tentative D call TRBD1 (5 bases). This CDR3 has 13 amino acids. Germline CDR1 is GTSNPN and CDR2 is SVGIG (reference sequence). Between the trimmed V and J ends, which lost 0 bases and 2 bases, there was a span of 7 bases. The CDR3 reads CAWSVWGNTEAFF. For the CDR3, the DNA is TGTGCCTGGAGTGTTTGGGGCAACACTGAAGCTTTCTTT.

The chain has TRBV7-3 and TRBJ1-1; D is uncertain. V lost 8 bases to trimming and J lost 0 bases, with 10 bases between them. This CDR3 has 13 residues. The germline gives CDR1 SGHTA, CDR2 FQGTGA. CDR3: CASSAALNTEAFF. The CDR3 nucleotides are TGTGCCAGCTCGGCGGCTTTGAACACTGAAGCTTTCTTT.

V is TRBV19 and J is TRBJ1-3, with TRBD1 identical over 7 bases. This CDR3 region has 14 residues. Losses at the gene ends were 7 bases for V and 2 bases for J; bases not matched to a gene: 5. Germline CDR1 is LNHDA and CDR2 is SQIVND (reference sequence). In nucleotides, the CDR3 is TGTGCCAGTACCAGACAGGGTGCTGGAAACACCATATATTTT. Translated: CASTRQGAGNTIYF.

This clone was detected a few times. The chain couples TRBV6-6 to TRBJ2-7, with 8 bases fitting TRBD2. The CDR3 runs to 12 residues. Germline V gene lookup returns CDR1 MNHNY and CDR2 SVGAGI (reference sequence). Trimming at V came to 8 bases and at J to 6 bases, leaving 6 bases not matched to a gene. The CDR3 here is CASLKAGGEQYF. As DNA, the CDR3 is TGTGCCAGCTTGAAGGCGGGGGGCGAGCAGTACTTC.

CDR3 loop: CASSRGTNQPQHF. CDR3 DNA: TGTGCCAGCAGTCGGGGGACCAATCAGCCCCAGCATTTT. The chain has TRBV6-4 and TRBJ1-5; TRBD1 might be the D (5 bases). This CDR3 is 13 amino acids long. Germline V gene data show CDR1 as MRHNA and CDR2 as SNTAGT. The V end was cut by 5 bases, the J end by 3 bases, with 8 bases between.

This chain uses TRBV12-3 or TRBV12-4 with TRBJ1-4, with D perhaps matching TRBD1 (6 bases). V was clipped by 7 bases and J by 7 bases, with 10 bases between them. The CDR3 covers 12 residues. The CDR3 is CASTGDGEKLFF. As DNA, the CDR3 is TGTGCCAGCACAGGGGACGGTGAAAAACTGTTTTTT.

The chain carries TRBV6-5 and TRBJ1-3; D call uncertain. The CDR3 loop spans 15 amino acids. Between the trimmed V and J ends, which lost 4 bases and 0 bases, there was a span of 10 bases. Per germline, CDR1 MNHEY and CDR2 SVGAGI. The CDR3 region is CASSSSLSSGNTIYF. DNA of the CDR3: TGTGCCAGCAGTTCCTCGCTTAGCTCTGGAAACACCATATATTTT.

J is TRBJ1-6 and V is TRBV6-5; no reliable D call. The CDR3 has 15 amino acids. CDR1 and CDR2 from the germline V gene are MNHEY and SVGAGI. Trimming took 2 bases from V and 9 from J, leaving 14 bases between them. The CDR3 DNA is TGTGCCAGCAGTTACGCCCATTTGGGAGGTTCACCCCTCCACTTT. Protein: CASSYAHLGGSPLHF.

This chain joins TRBV30 and TRBJ2-7, with 10 bases matching TRBD1. Germline V gives CDR1 GTSNPN, CDR2 SVGIG (reference sequence). V lost 5 bases and J lost 5; bases outside the gene matches: 15. The CDR3 runs to 16 residues. This chain's CDR3 is CAWDRARDRGSHEQYF. The CDR3 coding sequence is TGTGCCTGGGACCGGGCCCGGGACAGGGGTTCCCACGAGCAGTACTTC. Looking up the rest from reference TRBV30 and TRBJ2-7 gives the full variable domain: SQTIHQWPATLVQPVGSPLSLECTVEGTSNPNLYWYRQAAGRGLQLLFYSVGIGQISSEVPQNLSASRPQDRQFILSSKKLLLSDSGFYLCAWDRARDRGSHEQYFGPGTRLTVT.

The chain carries TRBV7-9 and TRBJ2-1, with TRBD2 matching over 9 bases. The V and J ends lost 3 bases and 7 bases, in that order; junction bases with no gene match: 13. CDR1 SEHNR and CDR2 FQNEAQ come from the germline V gene (reference sequence). The CDR3 consists of 17 residues. CDR3 loop: CASSFGHGGGARNEQFF. The CDR3 DNA is TGTGCCAGCAGCTTCGGCCACGGCGGGGGGGCAAGAAATGAGCAGTTCTTC.

V and J are TRBV3-1 (or the pseudogene TRBV3-2) and TRBJ2-1; 9 nucleotides match TRBD2. The trim removed 4 bases at V and 2 bases at J, leaving 6 bases unmatched. Germline lookup yields CDR1 LGHDT and CDR2 YNNKEL (reference sequence). This CDR3 comprises 16 residues. CDR3 region: CASSPWTSETYNEQFF. DNA of the CDR3: TGTGCCAGCAGCCCCTGGACTAGCGAGACCTACAATGAGCAGTTCTTC.

The rearrangement uses TRBV19 and TRBJ2-1; 13 positions match TRBD2. J was trimmed by 0 bases and V by 6 bases; bases with no gene match: 8. The CDR3 contains 18 residues. Per germline, CDR1 LNHDA and CDR2 SQIVND (reference sequence). The CDR3: CASSWGTSGALSYNEQFF. The CDR3 DNA reads TGTGCCAGTAGCTGGGGGACTAGCGGGGCCCTCTCCTACAATGAGCAGTTCTTC.

CDR3 nucleotides: TGTGCCAGCAGCGTCCGACAGAATAATTCACCCCTCCACTTT. This encodes CASSVRQNNSPLHF. This sequence joins TRBV27 and TRBJ1-6; D might be TRBD1 (5 bases). CDR1 MNHEY and CDR2 SMNVEV come from the germline V gene (reference sequence). The CDR3 has 14 residues. V was clipped by 6 bases and J by 5 bases, with 11 bases between them.

This clone was observed a single time. The CDR3 sequence is CASSRGQGDYEQYF. The CDR3 region has the DNA TGCGCCAGCAGCAGGGGACAGGGTGACTACGAGCAGTACTTC. V gene TRBV5-1 combines with J gene TRBJ2-7, with TRBD1 matching over 9 bases. The CDR3 runs to 14 residues. J gave up 3 bases and V 4 bases, and 5 bases lay outside the gene matches. Germline CDR1 reads SGHRS; CDR2 reads YFSETQ.

The chain links TRBV10-3 to TRBJ2-3; possible D gene TRBD1, 6 bases. The CDR3 consists of 12 residues. The V end lost 7 bases, the J end lost 5 bases, and 10 bases lay between the germline ends. Germline loops: CDR1 ENHRY, CDR2 SYGVKD. The CDR3 DNA is TGTGCCATCACCGGGACAAAAGATACGCAGTATTTT. It encodes CAITGTKDTQYF.

This chain joins TRBV4-2 and TRBJ2-1; 7 positions agree with TRBD2. Per the germline V gene, CDR1 is LGHNA and CDR2 is YNFKEQ. Trimming at V came to 2 bases and at J to 9 bases, leaving 7 bases not matched to a gene. The CDR3 contains 14 residues. The CDR3 sequence: CASSQSGGNSEQFF. For the CDR3, the DNA is TGTGCCAGCAGCCAATCGGGGGGAAATAGTGAGCAGTTCTTC.

This sequence joins TRBV23-1 and TRBJ1-4, with D hard to call. TRBV23-1 falls under the ORF class, with uncertain function. The CDR3 has 12 amino acids. CDR3 loop: CAHGNGGEKLFF. The CDR3 region has the DNA TGCGCTCATGGCAACGGCGGTGAAAAACTGTTTTTT.

This sequence joins TRBV14 and TRBJ1-1; D remains unclear. Germline CDR1 SGHDN, CDR2 FVKESK. V lost 4 bases and J 0 bases, leaving 6 bases between the germline ends. The CDR3 runs to 13 residues. CDR3 sequence reads: CASSPSMNTEAFF. DNA for the CDR3: TGTGCCAGCAGCCCTAGCATGAACACTGAAGCTTTCTTT.

The rearrangement links TRBV21-1 to TRBJ1-5; no check of the table's D call, TRBD1, against the DNA was made. TRBV21-1 is marked as a pseudogene. The CDR3 covers 21 residues. The CDR3 nucleotides are TGTGCCAGCAGCAAATTCCTCATCACAACCGACAGCTTATCAAGCAATCAGCCCCAGCATTTT. It translates to CASSKFLITTDSLSSNQPQHF.

The chain is built from TRBV5-4 and TRBJ1-1; D perhaps matches TRBD1 (6 bases). With 4 bases removed from V and 7 bases from J, the gap between germline ends came to 14 bases. The CDR3 contains 13 residues. The germline CDR1 and CDR2 sequences are SGHNT and YYREEE (reference sequence). DNA for the CDR3: TGTGCCAGCAGCCTGGGCACAGGGCATGAAGCTTTCTTT. As protein: CASSLGTGHEAFF.

This chain uses TRBV2 with TRBJ2-3, with 8 positions matching TRBD1. Germline V CDR1 and CDR2: SNHLY, FYNNEI. The CDR3 runs 17 residues. The ends lost 3 bases at V and 4 bases at J; junction bases unmatched: 12. The CDR3 DNA sequence: TGTGCCAGCAGTGAGGCGGACAGGGTCGTTCCCCCAGATACGCAGTATTTT. Amino acids: CASSEADRVVPPDTQYF.

The V and J genes are TRBV2 and TRBJ2-7, with 11 bases lining up with TRBD1. This CDR3 region has 17 residues. Germline CDR1 is SNHLY and CDR2 is FYNNEI. Germline trimming cut 6 bases from V and 2 bases from J; bases unmatched to any gene: 12. The CDR3 here is CASSGGQGALGTYEQYF. In DNA form, the CDR3 reads TGTGCCAGCAGCGGTGGACAGGGGGCTTTGGGTACCTACGAGCAGTACTTC. The full variable domain, in which reference TRBV2 and TRBJ2-7 provide the parts outside the CDR3, is EPEVTQTPSHQVTQMGQEVILRCVPISNHLYFYWYRQILGQKVEFLVSFYNNEISEKSEIFDDQFSVERPDGSNFTLKIRSTKLEDSAMYFCASSGGQGALGTYEQYFGPGTRLTVT.

This chain uses TRBV7-3 with TRBJ1-1; D is perhaps TRBD1 (6 bases). V lost 0 bases and J lost 5, with 13 bases in between. Germline values: CDR1 SGHTA, CDR2 FQGTGA. This CDR3 contains 15 residues. The CDR3 region is CASSLTQGLQTEAFF. CDR3 in DNA: TGTGCCAGCAGCTTAACGCAGGGGTTGCAGACTGAAGCTTTCTTT.

The J gene is TRBJ1-3, the V gene TRBV5-6; D perhaps matches TRBD1 (6 bases). Looked up from germline, CDR1 is SGHDT and CDR2 is YYEEEE. The CDR3 has 13 residues. V lost 4 bases to trimming and J lost 6 bases, with 11 bases between them. The DNA for the CDR3 is TGTGCCAGCAGCCAGGGACAATCAAACACCATATATTTT. Encoded protein: CASSQGQSNTIYF.